This T cell receptor beta chain was captured by sequencing in a study of blood T cell repertoires in COVID-19. Turning to the study itself: Sites across the United States, Italy and Spain contributed samples from acute and convalescent COVID-19. PBMCs, B-cell-depleted T cells, or T cells were the source of the cDNA or gDNA that made up the material.

Study processing details: Estimation of nucleated cell counts relied on the amplification of reference gene primers. Generated by immunoSEQ multiplex PCR, the TCRdb table keeps only in-frame clones and is missing some. The V and J calls and clone size come from that table; D and trimming were worked out from the DNA. Seen here are 200,000 to 300,000 clones, around 81% observed once, and the top ten hold 5% to 8%. Germline V lookup: CDR1 SNHLY, CDR2 FYNNEI. Unmatched junction bases numbered 6, after V lost 6 bases and J lost 5 bases. This CDR3 has 13 residues. This sequence originates from a woman in her sixties or seventies with active or convalescent COVID-19. Sequencing was done on a sample of peripheral blood. The chain joins TRBV2 to TRBJ2-5; 7 positions agree with TRBD1. This CDR3 reads CASRVQGLETQYF. The CDR3 region has the DNA TGTGCCAGCAGAGTACAGGGGTTGGAGACCCAGTACTTC.